Shown below are 30 T cell receptor beta chains from a single sample sequenced in a study of blood T cell repertoires in COVID-19. Clones were sequenced by immunoSEQ multiplex PCR, and TCRdb holds only the in-frame ones, with some missing. The sample gives about 320,000 clones, around nine tenths of which show up once; roughly 3.9% is in the top ten. Sequenced input: PBMCs or T cells enriched from blood (not recorded which). These receptors came from a woman aged 30 to 39 who had been exposed to COVID-19.

The rearrangement joins TRBV5-6 to TRBJ2-1; D not resolved. The V gene lost 0 bases and the J gene lost 10 bases, with 8 bases spanning the gap. Germline CDR1 SGHDT, CDR2 YYEEEE. The CDR3 runs to 12 residues. CDR3 coding DNA: TGTGCCAGCAGCTTGGTGTCCCGGGAGCAGTTCTTC. It translates to CASSLVSREQFF.

About this clone: The sample has other DNA sequences that encode this CDR3 too. This chain connects TRBV2 to TRBJ1-4, with TRBD1 identical over 8 bases. CDR1 is SNHLY and CDR2 is FYNNEI in the germline V gene. V was pared by 5 bases and J by 5 bases, with 1 base of the junction left unmatched. This CDR3 spans 13 amino acids. CDR3 sequence: CASSRTGNEKLFF. DNA for the CDR3: TGTGCCAGCAGTCGGACAGGGAATGAAAAACTGTTTTTT.

J is TRBJ2-3 and V is TRBV2; 7 bases fit TRBD2. V lost 6 bases, J lost 4 bases, and 13 bases stayed unmatched. The CDR3 sequence is 16 residues long. The germline gives CDR1 SNHLY, CDR2 FYNNEI. The CDR3 region is CASSVPGGGPADTQYF. For the CDR3, the DNA is TGTGCCAGCAGCGTCCCGGGGGGAGGGCCCGCAGATACGCAGTATTTT.

J is TRBJ2-3 and V is TRBV7-9, with 7 bases aligning to TRBD1. Trimming at V came to 5 bases and at J to 4 bases, leaving 6 bases not matched to a gene. The germline gives CDR1 SEHNR, CDR2 FQNEAQ (reference sequence). The CDR3 runs to 14 residues. This CDR3 reads CASSIGQVPDTQYF. The CDR3 region has the DNA TGTGCCAGCAGCATAGGACAGGTCCCAGATACGCAGTATTTT.

The chain employs TRBV6-5 and TRBJ2-7; TRBD1 matches at 9 bases. The V and J ends lost 5 bases and 0 bases, in that order; junction bases with no gene match: 2. CDR3 length: 14 amino acids. Germline V lookup: CDR1 MNHEY, CDR2 SVGAGI. CDR3 nucleotides: TGTGCCAGCAGTCGACAGGGGGGCTCCTACGAGCAGTACTTC. This sequence encodes CASSRQGGSYEQYF.

V usage is TRBV25-1 and J usage is TRBJ2-7; TRBD2 is a possible D gene (6 bases). Trimming cost V 4 bases and J 1 base, with 14 bases left between them. CDR3 length: 15 amino acids. Germline CDR1 MGHDK, CDR2 SYGVNS. This CDR3 is CASSGQWGESYEQYF. Written as DNA, the CDR3 is TGTGCCAGCAGTGGGCAATGGGGGGAGTCCTACGAGCAGTACTTC.

This sequence joins TRBV20-1 and TRBJ1-2, with D perhaps matching TRBD1 (5 bases). CDR3 size: 11 residues. The V end lost 5 bases, the J end lost 6 bases, and 10 bases lay between the germline ends. CDR1 and CDR2 from the germline V gene are DFQATT and SNEGSKA (reference sequence). For the CDR3, the DNA is TGCAGTGCTGTCGACAGAAATGGCTACACCTTC. Translation: CSAVDRNGYTF.

V usage is TRBV3-1 (or the pseudogene TRBV3-2) and J usage is TRBJ1-6; D not resolved. V lost 2 bases to trimming and J lost 6 bases, with 8 bases between them. This CDR3 is built from 14 residues. Germline V gene data show CDR1 as LGHDT and CDR2 as YNNKEL (reference sequence). The CDR3 spells CASSQLGSNSPLHF. The CDR3 DNA follows: TGTGCCAGCAGCCAACTCGGGAGTAATTCACCCCTCCACTTT.

This chain joins TRBV2 and TRBJ1-2; D uncertain. Per germline, CDR1 SNHLY and CDR2 FYNNEI. Deletions cut 3 bases from V and 2 bases from J, with 7 bases between. This CDR3 is built from 13 residues. CDR3 sequence reads: CASSERQNYGYTF. The CDR3 coding sequence is TGTGCCAGCAGTGAGAGGCAGAACTATGGCTACACCTTC.

This clone was detected once. This CDR3 reads CASSFGRPGEGITNEKLFF. CDR3 coding DNA: TGTGCCAGCAGTTTTGGACGGCCGGGGGAGGGAATAACTAATGAAAAACTGTTTTTT. The chain has TRBV27 and TRBJ1-4; tentatively, D is TRBD1 (5 bases). V gave up 3 bases and J gave up 1 base, with 21 bases separating them. The V gene's germline CDR1 is MNHEY and CDR2 SMNVEV (reference sequence). This CDR3 comprises 19 residues. Full variable domain (remainder filled in from reference TRBV27 and TRBJ1-4): EAQVTQNPRYLITVTGKKLTVTCSQNMNHEYMSWYRQDPGLGLRQIYYSMNVEVTDKGDVPEGYKVSRKEKRNFPLILESPSPNQTSLYFCASSFGRPGEGITNEKLFFGSGTQLSVL.

This clone appeared a single time. V usage is TRBV4-3 and J usage is TRBJ1-6; 7 nucleotides line up with TRBD1. The V segment lost 1 base and the J segment 7 bases; nucleotides outside the gene matches: 4. The CDR3 extends over 15 amino acids. Per the germline V gene, CDR1 is LGHNA and CDR2 is YSLEER. The CDR3 DNA reads TGCGCCAGCAGCCAAGGCGACAGGGAAAATTCACCCCTCCACTTT. This encodes CASSQGDRENSPLHF.

The J gene is TRBJ1-4, the V gene TRBV27; D call uncertain. The CDR3 runs to 13 residues. The ends were cut back, 4 bases at V and 4 bases at J, with 7 bases in the middle. Looked up from germline, CDR1 is MNHEY and CDR2 is SMNVEV (reference sequence). In DNA form, the CDR3 reads TGTGCCAGCAGTTACCGGGGTAATGAAAAACTGTTTTTT. This sequence encodes CASSYRGNEKLFF.

This rearrangement joins TRBV7-9 to TRBJ1-4; D remains ambiguous. The germline V gene encodes CDR1 SEHNR and CDR2 FQNEAQ (reference sequence). Trimming took off 6 bases at V and 6 bases at J, with 20 bases between the two ends. This CDR3 contains 16 residues. The CDR3 here is CASRFHPGVVDEKLFF. The CDR3 DNA is TGTGCCAGCAGATTCCATCCCGGGGTTGTCGATGAAAAACTGTTTTTT.

This clone was seen only a few times. This rearrangement joins TRBV19 to TRBJ2-1, with a possible D match to TRBD1 (7 bases). The germline V gene encodes CDR1 LNHDA and CDR2 SQIVND (reference sequence). The CDR3 is made up of 14 amino acids. V lost 3 bases to trimming and J lost 7 bases, with 13 bases between them. The CDR3 coding sequence is TGTGCCAGTAGTATGGCCAGGGGGAGGAATGAGCAGTTCTTC. Translating gives CASSMARGRNEQFF.

This rearrangement joins TRBV16 to TRBJ1-2, with 11 bases identical to TRBD1. Germline CDR1 is KGHSY and CDR2 is FQNENV. The CDR3 runs 15 residues. Losses at the gene ends were 3 bases for V and 5 bases for J; bases not matched to a gene: 5. The CDR3 region is CASSQHGTGGYGYTF. In nucleotides, the CDR3 is TGTGCCAGCAGCCAGCACGGGACAGGGGGGTATGGCTACACCTTC.

This sequence joins TRBV9 and TRBJ1-1, with TRBD1 identical over 8 bases. J was trimmed by 1 base and V by 4 bases; bases with no gene match: 6. CDR3 length: 15 amino acids. Germline lookup yields CDR1 SGDLS and CDR2 YYNGEE. The CDR3 spells CASSTKTGANTEAFF. As DNA, the CDR3 is TGTGCCAGCAGCACGAAGACAGGGGCGAACACTGAAGCTTTCTTT.

This chain connects TRBV7-9 to TRBJ1-6, with TRBD1 identical over 7 bases. J gave up 9 bases and V 10 bases, and 9 bases lay outside the gene matches. Germline CDR1 reads SEHNR; CDR2 reads FQNEAQ (reference sequence). The CDR3 sequence is 13 residues long. CDR3 sequence reads: CATRGTATSPLHF. In nucleotides, the CDR3 is TGTGCCACTAGAGGGACAGCTACTTCACCCCTCCACTTT.

The chain couples TRBV5-5 to TRBJ1-1; the match to TRBD1 covers 8 bases. The CDR3 is 14 amino acids. Trimming cost V 1 base and J 4 bases; bases outside gene matches: 3. Germline CDR1 SGHKS, CDR2 YYEKEE (reference sequence). This chain's CDR3 is CASSLQTGVTEAFF. The CDR3 DNA is TGTGCCAGCAGCTTGCAGACAGGGGTCACTGAAGCTTTCTTT.

This chain connects TRBV19 to TRBJ2-3; D gene unclear. The germline V gene encodes CDR1 LNHDA and CDR2 SQIVND (reference sequence). V was trimmed by 6 bases and J by 0 bases, leaving 10 bases between them. The CDR3 has 14 amino acids. CDR3 nucleotide sequence: TGTGCCAGTAGAAGGCAGCGAAGCACAGATACGCAGTATTTT. Translating gives CASRRQRSTDTQYF. Filled out from reference TRBV19 and TRBJ2-3, the complete variable domain reads DGGITQSPKYLFRKEGQNVTLSCEQNLNHDAMYWYRQDPGQGLRLIYYSQIVNDFQKGDIAEGYSVSREKKESFPLTVTSAQKNPTAFYLCASRRQRSTDTQYFGPGTRLTVL.

This chain connects TRBV5-5 to TRBJ1-1; no firm D call. The CDR3 is 13 residues long. Looked up from germline, CDR1 is SGHKS and CDR2 is YYEKEE (reference sequence). The V gene lost 3 bases and the J gene lost 0 bases, with 6 bases spanning the gap. The CDR3 reads CASSWAMNTEAFF. CDR3 bases: TGTGCCAGCAGCTGGGCCATGAACACTGAAGCTTTCTTT.

The CDR3: CASSFGQGYEQYF. The CDR3 DNA reads TGTGCCAGCAGTTTTGGACAGGGATACGAGCAGTACTTC. The chain is built from TRBV12-3 or TRBV12-4 and TRBJ2-7, with 8 bases matching TRBD1. V dropped 3 bases and J dropped 4; count of bases not matched to a gene: 2. The CDR3 sequence is 13 residues long.

The V and J genes are TRBV7-2 and TRBJ1-2, with D maybe TRBD1 (5 bases). V was pared by 1 base and J by 1 base, with 10 bases between. The CDR3 is 15 residues long. Germline V lookup: CDR1 SGHTA, CDR2 FQGNSA. The CDR3 region is CASSLVRTFNYGYTF. The CDR3 coding sequence is TGTGCCAGCAGCTTAGTTCGGACATTTAACTATGGCTACACCTTC.

V and J are TRBV14 and TRBJ1-3; 9 nucleotides agree with TRBD1. Germline lookup yields CDR1 SGHDN and CDR2 FVKESK. Trimming at V came to 4 bases and at J to 2 bases, leaving 0 bases not matched to a gene. This CDR3 has 14 amino acids. The CDR3 loop reads CASSRQGAGNTIYF. The CDR3 DNA sequence: TGTGCCAGCAGCCGACAGGGGGCTGGAAACACCATATATTTT.

This clone has a single count. The chain employs TRBV24-1 and TRBJ2-7; D not resolved. Looked up from germline, CDR1 is KGHDR and CDR2 is SFDVKD. The CDR3 loop spans 13 amino acids. V was trimmed by 2 bases and J by 5 bases, leaving 9 bases between them. The CDR3: CATSDSDRDEQYF. Here the CDR3 DNA reads TGTGCCACCAGTGATTCCGACCGGGACGAGCAGTACTTC.

There are a few counts of this clone. The CDR3 DNA is TGCGCCAGCAGCTTTAGGGGATCGACCTACGAGCAGTACTTC. It translates to CASSFRGSTYEQYF. The rearrangement joins TRBV5-1 to TRBJ2-7; perhaps TRBD1 as D (5 bases). Trimming removed 2 bases from V and 2 bases from J, with 11 bases in between. The CDR3 is 14 amino acids. Germline values: CDR1 SGHRS, CDR2 YFSETQ.

The chain combines TRBV19 with TRBJ1-2; 8 nucleotides align to TRBD1. The germline V gene encodes CDR1 LNHDA and CDR2 SQIVND (reference sequence). The CDR3 covers 15 residues. J was trimmed by 7 bases and V by 6 bases; bases with no gene match: 13. The CDR3 spells CASSDQTGDGSGYTF. CDR3 coding DNA: TGTGCCAGTAGCGACCAGACAGGGGACGGCTCTGGCTACACCTTC.

This clone was detected only once. The chain couples TRBV7-3 to TRBJ2-1, with 9 nucleotides matching TRBD2. Germline V gene lookup returns CDR1 SGHTA and CDR2 FQGTGA. V gave up 4 bases and J gave up 4 bases; unmatched junction bases: 11. This CDR3 spans 17 amino acids. The CDR3 nucleotides are TGTGCCAGCAGCTCTCGTACCAGCGGGGGGCCTTACAATGAGCAGTTCTTC. This encodes CASSSRTSGGPYNEQFF.

J is TRBJ2-1 and V is TRBV9; TRBD1 aligns across 7 bases. The junction had 4 bases not matched to a gene; V was cut back by 0 bases and J by 7 bases. Germline V lookup: CDR1 SGDLS, CDR2 YYNGEE. The CDR3 length is 14 residues. The DNA of the CDR3 is TGTGCCAGCAGCGTAGCCGGGACAGCGAATGAGCAGTTCTTC. Translated: CASSVAGTANEQFF.

In this sample, this clone turned up a few times. The chain recombines TRBV7-2 with TRBJ2-7; TRBD1 is a possible D gene (6 bases). The CDR3 is 14 residues long. CDR1 and CDR2 from the germline V gene are SGHTA and FQGNSA. V was trimmed by 3 bases and J by 3 bases, leaving 12 bases between them. CDR3 amino acids: CASSFGTTVYEQYF. The CDR3, as DNA: TGTGCCAGCAGCTTTGGGACAACAGTCTACGAGCAGTACTTC. The whole variable domain, remainder taken from reference TRBV7-2 and TRBJ2-7, is GAGVSQSPSNKVTEKGKDVELRCDPISGHTALYWYRQSLGQGLEFLIYFQGNSAPDKSGLPSDRFSAERTGGSVSTLTIQRTQQEDSAVYLCASSFGTTVYEQYFGPGTRLTVT.

The chain carries TRBV12-3 or TRBV12-4 and TRBJ1-6; D might be TRBD1 (6 bases). With 6 bases removed from V and 10 bases from J, the gap between germline ends came to 13 bases. The CDR3 has 13 residues. CDR3 sequence (DNA): TGTGCCAGCAGAAAAGAGGACAGCTCACCCCTCCACTTT. This codes for CASRKEDSSPLHF.